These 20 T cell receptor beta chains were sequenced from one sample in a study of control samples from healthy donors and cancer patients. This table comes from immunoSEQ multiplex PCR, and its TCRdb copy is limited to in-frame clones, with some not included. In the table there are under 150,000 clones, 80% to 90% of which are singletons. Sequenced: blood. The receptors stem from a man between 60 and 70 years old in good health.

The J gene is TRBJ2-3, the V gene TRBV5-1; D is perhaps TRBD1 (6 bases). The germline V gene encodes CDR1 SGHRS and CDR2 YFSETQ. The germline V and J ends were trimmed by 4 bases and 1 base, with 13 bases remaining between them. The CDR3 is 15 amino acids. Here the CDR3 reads CASSVDRSGTDTQYF. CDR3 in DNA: TGCGCCAGCAGCGTAGACAGGTCCGGCACAGATACGCAGTATTTT.

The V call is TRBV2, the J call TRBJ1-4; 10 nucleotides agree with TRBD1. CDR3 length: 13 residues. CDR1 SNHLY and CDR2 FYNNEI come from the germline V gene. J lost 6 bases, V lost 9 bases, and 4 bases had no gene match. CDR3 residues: CARGQGLHEKLFF. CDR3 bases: TGTGCCAGGGGACAGGGGCTTCATGAAAAACTGTTTTTT.

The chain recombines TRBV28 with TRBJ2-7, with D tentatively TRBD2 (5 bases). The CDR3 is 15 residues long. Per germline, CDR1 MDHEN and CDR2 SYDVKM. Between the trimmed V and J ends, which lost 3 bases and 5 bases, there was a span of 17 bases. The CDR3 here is CASSFRGFSTNEQYF. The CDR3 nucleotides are TGTGCCAGCAGTTTCCGTGGGTTTTCGACTAACGAGCAGTACTTC.

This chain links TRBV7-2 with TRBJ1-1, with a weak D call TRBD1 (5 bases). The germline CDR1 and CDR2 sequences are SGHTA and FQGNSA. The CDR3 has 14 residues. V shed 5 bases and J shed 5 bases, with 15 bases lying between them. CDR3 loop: CASSPSTGGTEAFF. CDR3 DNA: TGTGCCAGCAGCCCATCAACGGGGGGGACTGAAGCTTTCTTT.

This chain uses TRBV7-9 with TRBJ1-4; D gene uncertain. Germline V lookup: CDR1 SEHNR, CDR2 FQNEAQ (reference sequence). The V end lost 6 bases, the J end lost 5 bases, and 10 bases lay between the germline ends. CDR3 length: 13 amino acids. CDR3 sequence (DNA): TGTGCCAGCAGACCCCCAGGAAATGAAAAACTGTTTTTT. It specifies CASRPPGNEKLFF. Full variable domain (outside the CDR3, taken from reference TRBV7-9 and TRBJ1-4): DTGVSQNPRHKITKRGQNVTFRCDPISEHNRLYWYRQTLGQGPEFLTYFQNEAQLEKSRLLSDRFSAERPKGSFSTLEIQRTEQGDSAMYLCASRPPGNEKLFFGSGTQLSVL.

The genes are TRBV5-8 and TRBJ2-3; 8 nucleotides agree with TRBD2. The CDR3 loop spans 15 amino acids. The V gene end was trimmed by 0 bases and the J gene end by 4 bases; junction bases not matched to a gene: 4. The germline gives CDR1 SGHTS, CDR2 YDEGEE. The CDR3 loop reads CASSLAGTRADTQYF. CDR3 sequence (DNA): TGTGCCAGCAGCTTGGCCGGGACTAGGGCAGATACGCAGTATTTT.

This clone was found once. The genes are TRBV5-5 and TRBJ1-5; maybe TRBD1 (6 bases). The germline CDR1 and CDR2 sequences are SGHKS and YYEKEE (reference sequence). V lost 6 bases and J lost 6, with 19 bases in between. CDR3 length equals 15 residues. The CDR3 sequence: CASTETGHGSQPQHF. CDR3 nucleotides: TGTGCCAGCACCGAGACAGGACACGGTAGTCAGCCCCAGCATTTT.

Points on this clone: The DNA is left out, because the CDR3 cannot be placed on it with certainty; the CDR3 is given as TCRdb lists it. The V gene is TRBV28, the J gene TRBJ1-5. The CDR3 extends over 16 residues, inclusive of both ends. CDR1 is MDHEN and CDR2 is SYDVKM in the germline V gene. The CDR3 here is CASSLYFGGSNQPQHF.

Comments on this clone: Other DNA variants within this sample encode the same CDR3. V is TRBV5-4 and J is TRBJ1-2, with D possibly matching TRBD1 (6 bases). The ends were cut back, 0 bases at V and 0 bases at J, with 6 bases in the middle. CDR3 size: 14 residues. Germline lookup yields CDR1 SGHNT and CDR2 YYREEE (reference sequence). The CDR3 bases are TGTGCCAGCAGCTTGGACAGGGCTAACTATGGCTACACCTTC. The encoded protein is CASSLDRANYGYTF.

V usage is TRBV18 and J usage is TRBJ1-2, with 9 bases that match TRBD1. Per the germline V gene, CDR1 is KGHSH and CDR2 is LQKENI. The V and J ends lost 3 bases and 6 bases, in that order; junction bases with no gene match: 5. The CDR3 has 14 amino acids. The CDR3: CASSPGTGKDGYTF. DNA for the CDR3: TGTGCCAGCTCACCCGGGACAGGGAAGGATGGCTACACCTTC.

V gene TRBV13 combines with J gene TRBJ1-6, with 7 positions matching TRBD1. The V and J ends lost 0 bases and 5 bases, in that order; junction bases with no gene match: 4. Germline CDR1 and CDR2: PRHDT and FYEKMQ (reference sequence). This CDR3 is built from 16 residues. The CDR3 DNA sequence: TGTGCCAGCAGCTTAGGGGCAGGGGGAAATAATTCACCCCTCCACTTT. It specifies CASSLGAGGNNSPLHF.

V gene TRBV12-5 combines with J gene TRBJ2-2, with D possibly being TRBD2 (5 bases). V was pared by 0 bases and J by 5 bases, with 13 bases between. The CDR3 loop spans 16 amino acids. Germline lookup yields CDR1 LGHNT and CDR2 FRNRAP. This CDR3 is CASGLVLGKQTGELFF. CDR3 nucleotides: TGTGCTAGTGGTTTGGTACTCGGGAAGCAGACCGGGGAGCTGTTTTTT. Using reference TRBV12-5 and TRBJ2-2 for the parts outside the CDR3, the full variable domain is DARVTQTPRHKVTEMGQEVTMRCQPILGHNTVFWYRQTMMQGLELLAYFRNRAPLDDSGMPKDRFSAEMPDATLATLKIQPSEPRDSAVYFCASGLVLGKQTGELFFGEGSRLTVL.

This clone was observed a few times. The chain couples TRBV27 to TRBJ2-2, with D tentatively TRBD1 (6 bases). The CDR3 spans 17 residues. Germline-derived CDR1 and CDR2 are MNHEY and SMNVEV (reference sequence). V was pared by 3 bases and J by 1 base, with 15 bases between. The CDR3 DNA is TGTGCCAGCAGTTTTGATCCGGGACAACTGAACACCGGGGAGCTGTTTTTT. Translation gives CASSFDPGQLNTGELFF.

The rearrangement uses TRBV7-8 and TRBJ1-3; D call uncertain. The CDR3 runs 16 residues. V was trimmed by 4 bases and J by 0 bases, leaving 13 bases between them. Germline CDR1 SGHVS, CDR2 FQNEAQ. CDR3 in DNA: TGTGCCAGCAGCTCACACAGACTAGGCTCTGGAAACACCATATATTTT. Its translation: CASSSHRLGSGNTIYF.

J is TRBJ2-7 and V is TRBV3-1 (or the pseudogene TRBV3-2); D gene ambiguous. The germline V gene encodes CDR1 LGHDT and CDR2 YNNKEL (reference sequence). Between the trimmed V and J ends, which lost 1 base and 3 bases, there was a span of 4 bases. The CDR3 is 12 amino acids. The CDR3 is CASSQGGYEQYF. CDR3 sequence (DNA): TGTGCCAGCAGCCAAGGGGGCTACGAGCAGTACTTC.

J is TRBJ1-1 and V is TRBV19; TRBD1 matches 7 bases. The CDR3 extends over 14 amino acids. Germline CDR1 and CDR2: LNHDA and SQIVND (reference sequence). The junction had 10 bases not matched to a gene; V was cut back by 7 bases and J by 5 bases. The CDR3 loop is CASNDRAGTTEAFF. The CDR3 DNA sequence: TGTGCCAGTAACGACAGGGCAGGAACAACTGAAGCTTTCTTT.

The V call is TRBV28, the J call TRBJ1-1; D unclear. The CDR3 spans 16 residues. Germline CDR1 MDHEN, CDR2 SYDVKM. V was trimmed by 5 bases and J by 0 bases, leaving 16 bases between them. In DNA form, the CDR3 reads TGTGCCAGCAGTGAGATTACCCGGACTGTGAACACTGAAGCTTTCTTT. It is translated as CASSEITRTVNTEAFF.

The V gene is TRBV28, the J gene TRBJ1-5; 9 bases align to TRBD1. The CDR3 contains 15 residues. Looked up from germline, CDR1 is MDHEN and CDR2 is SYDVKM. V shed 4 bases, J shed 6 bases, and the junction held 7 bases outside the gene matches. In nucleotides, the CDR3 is TGTGCCAGCAGTTACCCACAGGGGGCGGGTCAGCCCCAGCATTTT. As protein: CASSYPQGAGQPQHF.

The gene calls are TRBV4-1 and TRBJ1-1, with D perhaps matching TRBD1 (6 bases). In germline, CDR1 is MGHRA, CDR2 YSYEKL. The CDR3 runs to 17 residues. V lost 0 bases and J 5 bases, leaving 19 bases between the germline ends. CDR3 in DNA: TGCGCCAGCAGCCAAGATCGGGGTCTACAGGGAGGAACTGAAGCTTTCTTT. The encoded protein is CASSQDRGLQGGTEAFF.

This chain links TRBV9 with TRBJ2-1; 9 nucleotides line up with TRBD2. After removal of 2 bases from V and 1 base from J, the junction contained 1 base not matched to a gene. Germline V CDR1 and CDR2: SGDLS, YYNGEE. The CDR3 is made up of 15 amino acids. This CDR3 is CASSVLAGSYNEQFF. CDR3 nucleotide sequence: TGTGCCAGCAGCGTCCTAGCGGGGTCCTACAATGAGCAGTTCTTC.